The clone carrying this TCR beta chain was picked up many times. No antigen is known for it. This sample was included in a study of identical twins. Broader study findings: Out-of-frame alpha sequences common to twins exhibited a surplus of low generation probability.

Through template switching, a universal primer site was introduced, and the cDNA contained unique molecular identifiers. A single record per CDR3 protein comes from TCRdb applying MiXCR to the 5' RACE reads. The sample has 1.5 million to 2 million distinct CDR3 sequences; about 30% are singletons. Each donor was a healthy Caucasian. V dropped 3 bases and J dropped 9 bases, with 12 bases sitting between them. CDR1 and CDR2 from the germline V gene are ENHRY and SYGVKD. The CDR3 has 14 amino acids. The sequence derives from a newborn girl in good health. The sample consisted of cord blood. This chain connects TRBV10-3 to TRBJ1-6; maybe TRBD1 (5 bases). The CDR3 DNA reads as TGTGCCATCAGTGAACTAGCGAGGGGTTCACCCCTCCACTTT. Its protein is CAISELARGSPLHF.